These 23 T cell receptor beta chains originate from one sample sequenced in a study of radiotherapy plus CTLA-4 blockade in lung cancer. The repertoire was sequenced with immunoSEQ multiplex PCR; TCRdb's copy has only in-frame clones and lacks some. The sample consists of 28,000 or so clones, about 78% of them appearing once. The input for sequencing was peripheral blood, taken from a patient treated with radiotherapy plus ipilimumab. The receptors shown here come from a human donor with non-small cell lung cancer who had stable disease on radiotherapy plus ipilimumab.

This clone appeared once. The rearrangement uses TRBV28 and TRBJ1-2, with 8 bases fitting TRBD1. The length of the CDR3 is 13 residues. CDR1 and CDR2 from the germline V gene are MDHEN and SYDVKM. V shed 6 bases and J 6 bases; nucleotides not matched to a gene: 6. Written as DNA, the CDR3 is TGTGCCAGCAGACCGACAGGGGTAGATGGCTACACCTTC. This encodes CASRPTGVDGYTF.

The rearrangement uses TRBV28 and TRBJ2-5; no reliable D call. V lost 6 bases and J 4 bases, leaving 12 bases between the germline ends. The CDR3 is 13 residues long. CDR1 and CDR2 from the germline V gene are MDHEN and SYDVKM. This CDR3 reads CASRKAGRETQYF. The CDR3 DNA follows: TGTGCCAGCAGGAAAGCCGGGCGAGAGACCCAGTACTTC.

The CDR3 region has the DNA TGTGCCAGTAGTATAGCCGGGACAGGTAAAAACATTCAGTACTTC. Protein: CASSIAGTGKNIQYF. The chain joins TRBV19 to TRBJ2-4, with 8 bases that match TRBD1. Trimming took 1 base from V and 4 from J; bases not matched to a gene: 3. From germline, CDR1 is LNHDA and CDR2 SQIVND (reference sequence). This CDR3 comprises 15 residues.

This chain links TRBV7-2 with TRBJ1-5; D is perhaps TRBD1 (6 bases). The V and J ends lost 1 base and 6 bases respectively, with 10 bases between them. In germline, CDR1 is SGHTA, CDR2 FQGNSA. The CDR3 runs 14 residues. This CDR3 is CASSLVGGGQPQHF. CDR3 bases: TGTGCCAGCAGCTTAGTGGGGGGCGGTCAGCCCCAGCATTTT.

The genes are TRBV7-7 and TRBJ2-6; D uncertain. This CDR3 is 19 amino acids long. V lost 5 bases, J lost 5 bases, and 25 bases lay in between. Germline V gene lookup returns CDR1 SSHAT and CDR2 FNYEAQ (reference sequence). This CDR3 reads CASSRDAKVPQSRANVLTF. Here the CDR3 DNA reads TGTGCCAGCAGCCGTGACGCTAAGGTGCCACAAAGTCGGGCCAACGTCCTGACTTTC.

The V gene is TRBV9, the J gene TRBJ1-3; unclear D gene. Germline assignment: CDR1 SGDLS and CDR2 YYNGEE. The CDR3 length is 11 residues. The V end lost 0 bases, the J end lost 5 bases, and 0 bases lay between the germline ends. CDR3 nucleotides: TGTGCCAGCAGCGTAGGAAACACCATATATTTT. This codes for CASSVGNTIYF.

The chain employs TRBV11-2 and TRBJ2-3; D gene uncertain. Trimming stripped 10 bases from V and 5 bases from J, with 22 bases between. CDR3 length: 15 residues. Germline-derived CDR1 and CDR2 are SGHAT and FQNNGV. CDR3: CATAGPIGPGDTQYF. The CDR3, as DNA: TGTGCCACCGCCGGGCCGATTGGACCCGGAGATACGCAGTATTTT.

The CDR3 coding sequence is TGTGCCAGTAGACCTCCGGGAAACACCATATATTTT. Its translation: CASRPPGNTIYF. The chain has TRBV19 and TRBJ1-3; D remains unclear. CDR3 length equals 12 residues. The V end was cut by 6 bases, the J end by 4 bases, with 7 bases between. The germline V gene has CDR1 LNHDA and CDR2 SQIVND (reference sequence).

This clone has only a few counts. The chain carries TRBV15 and TRBJ2-5; a weak D match, TRBD2 (5 bases). This CDR3 is built from 15 residues. The V gene lost 1 base and the J gene lost 6 bases, with 15 bases spanning the gap. Per the germline V gene, CDR1 is LNHNV and CDR2 is YYDKDF (reference sequence). The CDR3 nucleotides read TGTGCCACCAGCAGAGCGGAGGATTTCGGCAAGACCCAGTACTTC. Its translation is CATSRAEDFGKTQYF.

The chain is built from TRBV27 and TRBJ2-1; D is perhaps TRBD2 (5 bases). Germline-derived CDR1 and CDR2 are MNHEY and SMNVEV (reference sequence). CDR3 size: 15 residues. Trimming left V 3 bases short and J 5 bases short, with 14 bases between. The CDR3 is CASSFRGLTNNEQFF. For the CDR3, the DNA is TGTGCCAGCAGTTTTAGAGGGCTCACGAACAATGAGCAGTTCTTC.

As for this clone: The same CDR3 is also encoded by other DNA sequences in this sample. The chain uses TRBV5-1 and TRBJ1-4; D possibly corresponds to TRBD1 (6 bases). Trimming took off 5 bases at V and 1 base at J, with 12 bases between the two ends. Germline assignment: CDR1 SGHRS and CDR2 YFSETQ. CDR3 length equals 15 residues. DNA of the CDR3: TGCGCCAGCAGGGGGGGCGGCAGAACTAATGAAAAACTGTTTTTT. It codes for CASRGGGRTNEKLFF.

V is TRBV25-1 and J is TRBJ1-2; 10 positions match TRBD1. CDR1 MGHDK and CDR2 SYGVNS come from the germline V gene. The CDR3 covers 16 residues. Trimming took 3 bases from V and 3 from J; bases not matched to a gene: 7. CDR3 sequence (DNA): TGTGCCAGCAGTGATCAAGGGACAGGGGCTCACTATGGCTACACCTTC. Amino acids: CASSDQGTGAHYGYTF.

The V call is TRBV2, the J call TRBJ2-7; TRBD1 matches 10 bases. The CDR3 sequence is 16 residues long. V trimming: 5 bases; J trimming: 1 base; junction bases outside the gene matches: 8. Per the germline V gene, CDR1 is SNHLY and CDR2 is FYNNEI. The CDR3 loop reads CASSWTGTGVSYEQYV. In DNA form, the CDR3 reads TGTGCCAGCAGTTGGACCGGGACAGGGGTTTCCTACGAGCAGTACGTC.

The chain combines TRBV7-2 with TRBJ2-1; no definite D call. CDR3 length equals 14 residues. V lost 2 bases, J lost 6 bases, and 11 bases lay in between. Germline loops: CDR1 SGHTA, CDR2 FQGNSA. DNA of the CDR3: TGTGCCAGCAGCTTAAGGGTCACGATCAATGAGCAGTTCTTC. Its translation is CASSLRVTINEQFF.

This chain uses TRBV5-5 with TRBJ1-4; 9 nucleotides align to TRBD1. Germline-derived CDR1 and CDR2 are SGHKS and YYEKEE (reference sequence). The CDR3 sequence is 14 residues long. V gave up 3 bases and J gave up 7 bases; unmatched junction bases: 4. This CDR3 reads CASSWGQGGEKLFF. In DNA, the CDR3 is TGTGCCAGCAGCTGGGGACAGGGAGGTGAAAAACTGTTTTTT.

The gene calls are TRBV19 and TRBJ1-1; D remains unclear. This CDR3 is built from 14 residues. V lost 3 bases and J 5 bases, leaving 13 bases between the germline ends. CDR1 and CDR2 from the germline V gene are LNHDA and SQIVND (reference sequence). The CDR3 reads CASSIPGIRTEAFF. CDR3 bases: TGTGCCAGTAGTATCCCCGGGATTCGGACTGAAGCTTTCTTT. Full variable domain (rest looked up from reference TRBV19 and TRBJ1-1): DGGITQSPKYLFRKEGQNVTLSCEQNLNHDAMYWYRQDPGQGLRLIYYSQIVNDFQKGDIAEGYSVSREKKESFPLTVTSAQKNPTAFYLCASSIPGIRTEAFFGQGTRLTVV.

This rearrangement joins TRBV10-3 to TRBJ1-3; tentative D call: TRBD1 (5 bases). The CDR3 length is 15 residues. Deletions cut 6 bases from V and 0 bases from J, with 12 bases between. The germline V gene has CDR1 ENHRY and CDR2 SYGVKD. CDR3 nucleotides: TGTGCCATCAGGGACCGGGGCCTCTCTGGAAACACCATATATTTT. Its translation: CAIRDRGLSGNTIYF.

Only a few counts were recorded for this clone. V and J are TRBV13 and TRBJ1-1, with TRBD1 as a possible D gene (5 bases). The germline V and J ends were trimmed by 6 bases and 3 bases, with 14 bases remaining between them. Germline CDR1 reads PRHDT; CDR2 reads FYEKMQ (reference sequence). The CDR3 extends over 14 amino acids. CDR3 in DNA: TGTGCCAGCAGACTTCTGACAGCCTACACTGAAGCTTTCTTT. As protein: CASRLLTAYTEAFF.

The V and J genes are TRBV18 and TRBJ1-4, with 10 bases matching TRBD1. CDR1 is KGHSH, CDR2 LQKENI, per germline. V lost 6 bases, J lost 8 bases, and 6 bases stayed unmatched. This CDR3 comprises 14 residues. The CDR3 loop is CASSPDRGLEKLFF. CDR3 bases: TGTGCCAGCTCCCCCGACAGGGGGCTCGAAAAACTGTTTTTT.

The chain employs TRBV21-1 and TRBJ1-2. TRBV21-1 is a pseudogene. This CDR3 is 18 amino acids long. Here the CDR3 reads CASSKGDVNRGNYYGYTF. The CDR3 DNA reads as TGTGCCAGCAGCAAGGGGGATGTGAACAGAGGAAATTACTATGGCTACACCTTC.

As concerns this clone: A read error likely explains this, since a far larger clone differs by one base. The J gene is TRBJ1-2, the V gene TRBV6-5, with 10 nucleotides matching TRBD1. The CDR3 runs 16 residues. The germline CDR1 and CDR2 sequences are MNHEY and SVGAGI. CDR3 protein: CSSSYVTGTGAYGYTF. CDR3 nucleotides: TGTTCCAGCAGTTACGTAACCGGGACAGGGGCTTATGGCTACACCTTC.

The gene calls are TRBV5-4 and TRBJ2-5; D uncertain. CDR3 length: 11 amino acids. Trimming took 3 bases from V and 3 from J, leaving 3 bases between them. Germline loops: CDR1 SGHNT, CDR2 YYREEE (reference sequence). The chain's CDR3 is CASSWKETQYF. In nucleotides, the CDR3 is TGTGCCAGCAGCTGGAAAGAGACCCAGTACTTC.

Only a few counts were recorded for this clone. The chain is built from TRBV30 and TRBJ2-2, with D hard to call. V lost 1 base and J 6 bases, leaving 12 bases between the germline ends. CDR1 GTSNPN and CDR2 SVGIG come from the germline V gene (reference sequence). CDR3 length: 14 amino acids. CDR3 sequence reads: CAWSAHEEAGELFF. The DNA of the CDR3 is TGTGCCTGGAGTGCTCACGAAGAGGCCGGGGAGCTGTTTTTT.